This section outlines one T cell receptor beta chain sequence together with its context. Its antigen remains unidentified. These data belong to a study of CD8 T cells in ankylosing spondylitis. Findings and limits, study-wide: In peripheral blood, disease-linked CD8+ clones occurred at relatively low frequencies.

Quantitative 5'-RACE was performed with molecular barcodes, and it yielded the TCR beta libraries. TCRdb independently ran MiXCR on the 5' RACE reads; one entry per CDR3 protein. This sample has 250,000 to 350,000 distinct CDR3 sequences, with 20% found just once. The V gene end was trimmed by 4 bases and the J gene end by 6 bases; junction bases not matched to a gene: 10. The CDR3 totals 16 residues. The material sequenced was blood, either unsorted or a sorted T cell fraction (not recorded which). This rearrangement joins TRBV12-3 or TRBV12-4 to TRBJ2-1, with TRBD1 matching 9 bases. This TCR was recovered from a male donor with ankylosing spondylitis or in good health (not recorded which). CDR3 sequence reads: CASSSILKTGGNEQFF. CDR3 bases: TGTGCCAGCAGTTCGATTCTTAAGACAGGGGGCAATGAGCAGTTCTTC.